These T cell receptor beta chains were read from a single sample in a study of T cells in localized non-small cell lung cancer. This table comes from immunoSEQ multiplex PCR, and its TCRdb copy is limited to in-frame clones, with some not included. The sample comprises over 30,000 clones, around 90% of which are singletons, and 4.1% rests with the top ten. This specimen consisted of peripheral blood, obtained before any cancer treatment. Receptor source: a man aged 40 to 70 with stage I lung adenocarcinoma. The CDR3 runs from the conserved cysteine through the conserved F or W. A D gene is named only where the DNA matches it firmly. The size field is filled for only some rows; it gives once, few, many or a size class.

D	J	size	V	DNA	CDR3
TRBD1	TRBJ1-2	-	TRBV12-5	TGTGCTAGTGGTTTGTTGACAGGGGCGACAGACTATGGCTACACCTTC	CASGLLTGATDYGYTF
-	TRBJ1-1	-	TRBV10-3	TGTGCCATCAGTGAATCAGGGATGAACACTGAAGCTTTCTTT	CAISESGMNTEAFF
-	TRBJ2-3	-	TRBV7-2	TGTGCCAGCAGCTCCTCGGGGAGACCCGTGGGCACAGATACGCAGTATTTT	CASSSSGRPVGTDTQYF
TRBD2	TRBJ2-3	-	TRBV6-5	TGTGCCAGCAAGCGGGGGGCCTTGGCGACGCAGTATTTT	CASKRGALATQYF
-	TRBJ2-3	-	TRBV5-4	TGTGCCAGCAGCTTTGGCTCAGTCTATACGCAGTATTTT	CASSFGSVYTQYF
-	TRBJ2-1	-	TRBV18	TGTGCCAGCTCACCACCGACTCCGGAGATGAATGAGCAGTTCTTC	CASSPPTPEMNEQFF
-	TRBJ2-3	once	TRBV29-1	TGCAGCGTGGAAGGGGTGGTAGCAGATACGCAGTATTTT	CSVEGVVADTQYF
-	TRBJ2-7	-	TRBV11-2	TGTGCCAGCAGCTTTGGAGACAGCACCTACGAGCAGTACTTC	CASSFGDSTYEQYF
TRBD1	TRBJ1-2	-	TRBV30	TGTGCCTGGAGCCCCCCCCCGGGACAGGCGCGGTATGGCTACACCTTC	CAWSPPPGQARYGYTF
-	TRBJ1-1	-	TRBV6-6	TGTGCCAGCAGTTACTCAGGAGAAGCTTTCTTT	CASSYSGEAFF
-	TRBJ1-1	-	TRBV19	TGTGCCGTTACCTTGACAGGATCTCGATGGTCGAACACTGAAGCTTTCTTT	CAVTLTGSRWSNTEAFF
-	TRBJ2-1	-	TRBV10-3	TGTGCCATCAGTGAGGGGGAGACTGCCTACAATGAGCAGTTCTTC	CAISEGETAYNEQFF
TRBD2	TRBJ2-3	-	TRBV18	TGTGCCAGCTCACCAATTTTAGCGGGGAAACCAGATACGCAGTATTTT	CASSPILAGKPDTQYF
TRBD2	TRBJ2-1	-	TRBV5-1	TGCGCCAGCAGCTTGGTGACGGGGGGGTCCTACAATGAGCAGTTCTTC	CASSLVTGGSYNEQFF
-	TRBJ1-1	-	TRBV9	TGTGCCAGCAGCGTCGGTCAAGGGGAAACTGAAGCTTTCTTT	CASSVGQGETEAFF
-	TRBJ2-7	-	TRBV2	TGTGCCAGCAGTACGCGCTCCGGGACGGTCTACGAGCAGTACTTC	CASSTRSGTVYEQYF
TRBD1	TRBJ2-7	once	TRBV6-1	TGTGCCAGCAGTGAACCGGACAGGGCTCGCGAGCAGTACTTC	CASSEPDRAREQYF
-	TRBJ1-1	-	TRBV2	TGTGCCAGCAAGTTGAACACTGAAGCTTTCTTT	CASKLNTEAFF
-	TRBJ1-4	-	TRBV19	TGTGCCAGTAGTATAGCGAGGGGATTAACTAATGAAAAACTGTTTTTT	CASSIARGLTNEKLFF
TRBD1	TRBJ2-7	-	TRBV11-2	TGTGCCAGCAGCCCCGGGACAGGGGGCGAGCAGTACTTC	CASSPGTGGEQYF
-	TRBJ1-1	few	TRBV2	TGTGCCAGCAGTGGAGACAGACAGCTCGTGAACACTGAAGCTTTCTTT	CASSGDRQLVNTEAFF
-	TRBJ1-3	once	TRBV9	TGTGCCAGCAGCGTAGGGGATTTAATATATTTT	CASSVGDLIYF
-	TRBJ2-1	-	TRBV11-2	TGTGCCAGCAGCTTGGGGCCAACAACGTACAATGAGCAGTTCTTC	CASSLGPTTYNEQFF